The TCR beta chain under discussion was sequenced for a study of shared clonotypes between healthy human individuals. The protocol was immunoSEQ multiplex PCR, while the TCRdb copy is restricted to in-frame clones and leaves out a portion. This repertoire shows 2 million to 3 million clones, 93% found once; its top ten account for roughly 0.36%. The CDR3 extends over 15 amino acids. Germline values: CDR1 SGHRS, CDR2 YFSETQ. With 2 bases clipped from V and 6 bases from J, the junction kept 9 bases outside the gene matches. It was into CD45RA+ naive and CD45RA-negative memory subsets that the CD4+ cells were split.

The sample was naive CD4+ T cells from PBMCs. Subset in this sample: CD45RA+ positively selected. The chain links TRBV5-1 to TRBJ1-1; the match to TRBD1 covers 8 bases. This TCR was recovered from a man between 18 and 29 years old in good health. Some clones in this sample may be carry-over from other donors' samples. CDR3 nucleotides: TGCGCCAGCAGCTTAGAACCAGGGGGCATCTCTGAAGCTTTCTTT. This sequence encodes CASSLEPGGISEAFF.